The 18 T cell receptor beta chains below were found in one sample sequenced in a study of T cells in localized non-small cell lung cancer. Profiling relied on immunoSEQ multiplex PCR, and the TCRdb table lists in-frame clones only, not all of them. The repertoire consists of around 50,000 clones, with 75% to 90% occurring once and the leading ten covering roughly 5.5%. Sequenced material: peripheral blood, taken before any cancer treatment. The source is a woman aged 40-69 years with stage I lung adenocarcinoma.

The chain combines TRBV7-6 with TRBJ2-7, with a weak D call TRBD1 (5 bases). The germline CDR1 and CDR2 sequences are SGHVS and FNYEAQ. CDR3 size: 16 residues. Trimming cost V 2 bases and J 0 bases, with 14 bases left between them. The CDR3 loop reads CASSLIVTGSSYEQYF. The CDR3 DNA reads TGTGCCAGCAGCTTAATCGTCACAGGAAGCTCCTACGAGCAGTACTTC.

The gene calls are TRBV6-5 and TRBJ2-5, with 8 bases that match TRBD1. The CDR3 length is 13 residues. Germline lookup yields CDR1 MNHEY and CDR2 SVGAGI. After removal of 6 bases from V and 2 bases from J, the junction contained 2 bases not matched to a gene. The CDR3 DNA sequence: TGTGCCAGCAGCCGACAGGGGCAAGAGACCCAGTACTTC. Encoded protein: CASSRQGQETQYF.

This chain connects TRBV28 to TRBJ1-5; D may be TRBD1 (5 bases). Germline V gene data show CDR1 as MDHEN and CDR2 as SYDVKM. This CDR3 contains 16 residues. Between the trimmed V and J ends, which lost 0 bases and 3 bases, there was a span of 12 bases. The CDR3 is CASSLWAGGDNQPQHF. The CDR3, as DNA: TGTGCCAGCAGTTTATGGGCCGGGGGGGACAATCAGCCCCAGCATTTT.

The genes are TRBV7-2 and TRBJ1-1; the D gene is possibly TRBD1 (5 bases). The CDR3 is made up of 14 amino acids. The V gene's germline CDR1 is SGHTA and CDR2 FQGNSA. Trimming removed 5 bases from V and 4 bases from J, with 14 bases in between. The CDR3 sequence is CASSPGRSSTEAFF. The CDR3 DNA sequence: TGTGCCAGCAGCCCAGGGAGGTCGAGCACTGAAGCTTTCTTT.

This chain joins TRBV28 and TRBJ1-4, with D maybe TRBD1 (5 bases). Germline V CDR1 and CDR2: MDHEN, SYDVKM. Trimming left V 5 bases short and J 8 bases short, with 21 bases between. The CDR3 loop spans 16 amino acids. The CDR3 reads CASSPPTRGGGEKLFF. The DNA of the CDR3 is TGTGCCAGCAGTCCTCCCACACGGGGGGGAGGGGAAAAACTGTTTTTT.

The chain is built from TRBV5-1 and TRBJ1-4; D possibly corresponds to TRBD1 (6 bases). CDR1 SGHRS and CDR2 YFSETQ come from the germline V gene. Trimming stripped 4 bases from V and 4 bases from J, with 14 bases between. This CDR3 has 15 residues. The CDR3 coding sequence is TGCGCCAGCAGCGGCGGACAGACACTTAATGAAAAACTGTTTTTT. This gives the protein CASSGGQTLNEKLFF.

In DNA, the CDR3 is TGTGCCAGCAGTGAAAGTCAGGGCGGAGGGACCCAGTACTTC. The encoded protein is CASSESQGGGTQYF. The chain recombines TRBV6-1 with TRBJ2-5; TRBD1 or TRBD2 may be the D gene (5 bases each). This CDR3 has 14 amino acids. The germline gives CDR1 MNHNS, CDR2 SASEGT. V lost 2 bases and J 7 bases, leaving 14 bases between the germline ends.

The chain recombines TRBV10-1 with TRBJ2-7; no clear D. The CDR3 is 11 amino acids. Germline CDR1 reads WNHNN; CDR2 reads SYGVQD (reference sequence). V was pared by 3 bases and J by 7 bases, with 7 bases between. CDR3 sequence: CASSDGYEQYF. Written as DNA, the CDR3 is TGCGCCAGCAGTGACGGGTATGAGCAGTACTTC.

This clone was detected only a few times. V usage is TRBV5-6 and J usage is TRBJ2-5; 7 positions match TRBD2. Germline V lookup: CDR1 SGHDT, CDR2 YYEEEE. This CDR3 has 15 amino acids. V was pared by 0 bases and J by 0 bases, with 2 bases of the junction left unmatched. Here the CDR3 DNA reads TGTGCCAGCAGCTTGGAAGCGGGGTACCAAGAGACCCAGTACTTC. Residues: CASSLEAGYQETQYF.

The chain employs TRBV2 and TRBJ2-4; weak D call: TRBD2 (5 bases). The CDR3 spans 13 residues. V was cut by 5 bases and J by 6 bases, with 11 bases left in between. Germline V gene sequence: CDR1 SNHLY, CDR2 FYNNEI. As DNA, the CDR3 is TGTGCCAGCAGTCAAGGGAGAGGAAACATTCAGTACTTC. Translated: CASSQGRGNIQYF.

The chain employs TRBV15 and TRBJ2-3; 8 bases align to TRBD1. The CDR3 is 17 amino acids. The J segment lost 0 bases and the V segment lost 3 bases, leaving 8 bases of the junction unmatched. Per germline, CDR1 LNHNV and CDR2 YYDKDF (reference sequence). Here the CDR3 reads CATSRLGDRYSTDTQYF. The CDR3 DNA follows: TGTGCCACCAGCAGGTTAGGGGACAGGTACAGCACAGATACGCAGTATTTT. Full variable domain (remainder filled in from reference TRBV15 and TRBJ2-3): DAMVIQNPRYQVTQFGKPVTLSCSQTLNHNVMYWYQQKSSQAPKLLFHYYDKDFNNEADTPDNFQSRRPNTSFCFLDIRSPGLGDTAMYLCATSRLGDRYSTDTQYFGPGTRLTVL.

J is TRBJ2-3 and V is TRBV30, with D unclear. Trimming left V 4 bases short and J 0 bases short, with 14 bases between. The CDR3 has 15 amino acids. The germline V gene encodes CDR1 GTSNPN and CDR2 SVGIG (reference sequence). In nucleotides, the CDR3 is TGTGCCTGGAATCCCGGGCTAGGTAGCACAGATACGCAGTATTTT. This codes for CAWNPGLGSTDTQYF.

The chain couples TRBV25-1 to TRBJ1-4; 9 bases agree with TRBD1. Germline values: CDR1 MGHDK, CDR2 SYGVNS. This CDR3 is built from 13 residues. V dropped 8 bases and J dropped 5; count of bases not matched to a gene: 3. The DNA for the CDR3 is TGTGCCAGCGGGGACAGGGCAAATGAAAAACTGTTTTTT. Its protein is CASGDRANEKLFF. Together with reference TRBV25-1 and TRBJ1-4, the CDR3 gives the full variable domain: EADIYQTPRYLVIGTGKKITLECSQTMGHDKMYWYQQDPGMELHLIHYSYGVNSTEKGDLSSESTVSRIRTEHFPLTLESARPSHTSQYLCASGDRANEKLFFGSGTQLSVL.

The chain has TRBV28 and TRBJ2-3; 8 positions match TRBD2. Germline-derived CDR1 and CDR2 are MDHEN and SYDVKM. The CDR3 consists of 17 residues. V gave up 6 bases and J gave up 0 bases; unmatched junction bases: 11. CDR3: CASRDSPGGLSTDTQYF. For the CDR3, the DNA is TGTGCCAGCAGAGACTCCCCGGGGGGGCTGAGCACAGATACGCAGTATTTT.

J is TRBJ1-1 and V is TRBV10-3; TRBD1 matches 11 bases. This CDR3 spans 14 amino acids. Germline V lookup: CDR1 ENHRY, CDR2 SYGVKD. The V segment lost 6 bases and the J segment 4 bases; nucleotides outside the gene matches: 4. CDR3 amino acids: CAISSGTGGTEAFF. DNA for the CDR3: TGTGCCATCAGCTCCGGGACAGGGGGCACTGAAGCTTTCTTT.

The rearrangement uses TRBV15 and TRBJ2-7; a possible D gene is TRBD1 (5 bases). The length of the CDR3 is 14 residues. Germline CDR1 is LNHNV and CDR2 is YYDKDF (reference sequence). The V and J ends lost 1 base and 4 bases respectively, with 11 bases between them. The CDR3 region is CATSRGRGLYEQYF. The CDR3 region has the DNA TGTGCCACCAGCAGAGGTAGGGGTCTGTACGAGCAGTACTTC.

This clone was seen just once. The gene calls are TRBV5-6 and TRBJ1-5; D unclear. V gave up 2 bases and J gave up 3 bases, with 12 bases separating them. CDR3 length: 15 residues. Germline V lookup: CDR1 SGHDT, CDR2 YYEEEE. CDR3 coding DNA: TGTGCCAGCAGCTTCGGAGGGCTCGACAATCAGCCCCAGCATTTT. Protein product: CASSFGGLDNQPQHF.

V is TRBV11-2 and J is TRBJ2-7, with TRBD1 matching over 8 bases. Germline V gene data show CDR1 as SGHAT and CDR2 as FQNNGV. The CDR3 spans 13 residues. The chain's CDR3 is CASSLGVIQGVWV. The DNA for the CDR3 is TGTGCCAGCAGCTTAGGGGTGATACAGGGGGTATGGGTC.